This TCR beta chain stems from a study of response to subunit inactivated influenza vaccine. TCRdb re-derived calls from the RT-PCR reads in MiXCR, one entry per CDR3 protein. The sample lists hundreds of thousands of distinct CDR3 sequences; 13% were seen once. Overall study results and limits: There was a suggestion from the authors that each seasonal influenza vaccination recruits few new T cells.

CDR1 is SGHTA, CDR2 FQGNSA, per germline. The trim removed 1 base at V and 5 bases at J, leaving 9 bases unmatched. The CDR3 consists of 16 residues. This clonotype was detected a few times. The antigen is not known. The chain combines TRBV7-2 with TRBJ2-5; TRBD2 matches at 8 bases. The receptor's source is a man aged 50-60 years who received an inactivated influenza vaccine. The sample in question was PBMCs from blood, obtained 40 to 50 days after vaccination. DNA of the CDR3: TGTGCCAGCAGCTTAGTATTGGGTAGCGGGGACGAGACCCAGTACTTC. This translates into CASSLVLGSGDETQYF.